This TCR beta chain was obtained from a study of T cells after yellow fever vaccination. Study details: SMART-Seq v4 Ultra Low Input served to prepare low-cell-number fractions.

Study results and limitations: A weaker but faster secondary response was observed, peaking on day 5 versus 15.

Germline V gene data show CDR1 as SGHTA and CDR2 as FQGNSA. The CDR3 covers 16 residues. The junction had 10 bases not matched to a gene; V was cut back by 3 bases and J by 9 bases. MiXCR, applied by TCRdb to the 5' RACE reads, yields one record per CDR3 protein. The sample lists approximately 340,000 distinct CDR3 sequences, 7.5% to 9% occurring once. In regard to this clonotype: Its antigen is unidentified.

The genes are TRBV7-2 and TRBJ1-6; 8 bases are shared with TRBD1. The source is a man aged 18 to 29 who received the YFV17D yellow fever vaccine. This sample comprised PBMCs, obtained on the day of the first yellow fever vaccination. The CDR3 bases are TGTGCCAGCAGCTTTTTAGGCAGGGGGCAAAGTTCACCCCTCCACTTT. It encodes CASSFLGRGQSSPLHF.